This T cell receptor (beta chain) was recorded in a study of cytomegalovirus exposure and HLA in healthy donors. PCR amplification relied on 60 Vbeta primers (plus 13 Jbeta primers). This table comes from immunoSEQ multiplex PCR, and its TCRdb copy is limited to in-frame clones, with some not included. The data show approximately 91,000 clones, under 75% seen once. Trimming took 0 bases from V and 6 from J, leaving 6 bases between them. The CDR3 is made up of 13 amino acids. The V gene's germline CDR1 is KGHSH and CDR2 LQKENI. J is TRBJ2-1 and V is TRBV18; tentative D call: TRBD1 (6 bases). The source of this sequence is a human donor in good health. Sequenced input: PBMCs. The CDR3 region has the DNA TGTGCCAGCTCACCACCAGGGGGCAATGAGCAGTTCTTC. Translation: CASSPPGGNEQFF.